This T cell receptor beta chain comes out of a study of T cell responses to AZD1222 COVID-19 vaccine. The assay was immunoSEQ multiplex PCR, and TCRdb's table has in-frame clones only and misses some. The sample lists about 110,000 clones; around 87% were seen once. A single count supports this clone. This CDR3 is 14 amino acids long. The V and J ends lost 4 bases and 0 bases respectively, with 8 bases between them. Germline values: CDR1 SGHAT, CDR2 FQDESV (reference sequence). Sequenced material: peripheral blood, taken on day 0 of AZD1222 vaccination. This TCR was recovered from an adult in good health. The rearrangement uses TRBV11-1 and TRBJ2-3; D gene ambiguous. The CDR3, as DNA: TGTGCCAGCAGCTACCTGGGAAGCACAGATACGCAGTATTTT. Protein: CASSYLGSTDTQYF.